Shown below are 29 T cell receptor beta chains from a single sample sequenced in a study of OX40 agonist ivuxolimab in advanced cancers. Sequencing was performed with immunoSEQ multiplex PCR; in TCRdb, only in-frame clones are kept and a portion is missing. Of around 48,000 clones listed, more than 80% are singletons. The sequencing used CD4+ or CD8+ T cells sorted from blood, collected in a trial of the OX40 agonist ivuxolimab. These receptors were taken from an adult with an advanced solid tumor such as melanoma, head and neck, liver or kidney cancer.

The J gene is TRBJ2-7, the V gene TRBV18; TRBD1 agrees at 7 bases. The germline V gene encodes CDR1 KGHSH and CDR2 LQKENI. CDR3 length equals 16 residues. Unmatched junction bases numbered 13, after V lost 4 bases and J lost 4 bases. The CDR3 here is CASSQLPGQNFYEQYF. The CDR3 coding sequence is TGTGCCAGCTCACAACTTCCGGGACAGAATTTTTACGAGCAGTACTTC.

This clone ranks as medium-sized (0.01 to 0.1%). The V call is TRBV18, the J call TRBJ1-2; no clear D. Deletions cut 3 bases from V and 4 bases from J, with 12 bases between. The germline gives CDR1 KGHSH, CDR2 LQKENI. CDR3 length: 14 residues. The CDR3 nucleotides are TGTGCCAGCTCACCTGTAGAAGGGCGCTATGGCTACACCTTC. It yields the protein CASSPVEGRYGYTF.

The chain carries TRBV18 and TRBJ1-1; D is unresolved. V shed 3 bases and J shed 5 bases, with 4 bases lying between them. Germline V CDR1 and CDR2: KGHSH, LQKENI. The CDR3 has 11 residues. Written as DNA, the CDR3 is TGTGCCAGCTCACCTGGGACTGAAGCTTTCTTT. This codes for CASSPGTEAFF. Full variable domain (remainder filled in from reference TRBV18 and TRBJ1-1): NAGVMQNPRHLVRRRGQEARLRCSPMKGHSHVYWYRQLPEEGLKFMVYLQKENIIDESGMPKERFSAEFPKEGPSILRIQQVVRGDSAAYFCASSPGTEAFFGQGTRLTVV.

The rearrangement links TRBV18 to TRBJ2-7, with a possible D match to TRBD2 (7 bases). The ends were cut back, 1 base at V and 3 bases at J, with 13 bases in the middle. Germline V gene data show CDR1 as KGHSH and CDR2 as LQKENI. This CDR3 is built from 15 residues. CDR3 residues: CASSPRQGTNYEQYF. The CDR3 nucleotides are TGTGCCAGCTCACCACGGCAGGGGACTAACTACGAGCAGTACTTC.

In DNA, the CDR3 is TGTGCCAGTAGTACCGCCGGGGGGGAGACCCAGTACTTC. This sequence encodes CASSTAGGETQYF. This chain joins TRBV19 and TRBJ2-5; TRBD2 aligns across 7 bases. V shed 4 bases, J shed 5 bases, and the junction held 4 bases outside the gene matches. The germline CDR1 and CDR2 sequences are LNHDA and SQIVND (reference sequence). CDR3 length equals 13 residues. The variable domain in full, completed from reference TRBV19 and TRBJ2-5, reads DGGITQSPKYLFRKEGQNVTLSCEQNLNHDAMYWYRQDPGQGLRLIYYSQIVNDFQKGDIAEGYSVSREKKESFPLTVTSAQKNPTAFYLCASSTAGGETQYFGPGTRLLVL.

This clone was counted only a few times. The rearrangement links TRBV6-1 to TRBJ1-5; possibly TRBD1 for D (6 bases). The CDR3 has 15 residues. Trimming stripped 6 bases from V and 1 base from J, with 13 bases between. Germline CDR1 is MNHNS and CDR2 is SASEGT. The CDR3 spells CASSGQGWSNQPQHF. For the CDR3, the DNA is TGTGCCAGCAGCGGCCAGGGGTGGAGCAATCAGCCCCAGCATTTT.

This chain links TRBV11-3 with TRBJ2-2, with D possibly being TRBD2 (5 bases). Deletions cut 0 bases from V and 0 bases from J, with 8 bases between. The CDR3 has 16 residues. CDR1 is SGHNT and CDR2 is YENEEA in the germline V gene. The CDR3 nucleotides are TGTGCCAGCAGCTTAGATCTAGCCGCGAACACCGGGGAGCTGTTTTTT. The encoded protein is CASSLDLAANTGELFF. Together with reference TRBV11-3 and TRBJ2-2, the CDR3 gives the full variable domain: EAGVVQSPRYKIIEKKQPVAFWCNPISGHNTLYWYLQNLGQGPELLIRYENEEAVDDSQLPKDRFSAERLKGVDSTLKIQPAELGDSAVYLCASSLDLAANTGELFFGEGSRLTVL.

The chain recombines TRBV19 with TRBJ1-2, with D perhaps TRBD1 (5 bases). V lost 9 bases and J lost 5, with 10 bases in between. CDR1 is LNHDA, CDR2 SQIVND, per germline (reference sequence). CDR3 length: 11 residues. CDR3 protein: CASRQTYGYTF. The CDR3 DNA is TGTGCCAGCCGACAGACATATGGCTACACCTTC. Looking up the rest from reference TRBV19 and TRBJ1-2 gives the full variable domain: DGGITQSPKYLFRKEGQNVTLSCEQNLNHDAMYWYRQDPGQGLRLIYYSQIVNDFQKGDIAEGYSVSREKKESFPLTVTSAQKNPTAFYLCASRQTYGYTFGSGTRLTVV.

The chain couples TRBV9 to TRBJ2-5; D is undetermined. CDR3 size: 12 residues. The ends were cut back, 0 bases at V and 1 base at J, with 1 base in the middle. CDR1 and CDR2 (germline): SGDLS, YYNGEE. In DNA form, the CDR3 reads TGTGCCAGCAGCGTAGGCCAAGAGACCCAGTACTTC. This sequence encodes CASSVGQETQYF.

The V call is TRBV12-5, the J call TRBJ1-5, with 7 bases lining up with TRBD1. The junction had 18 bases not matched to a gene; V was cut back by 1 base and J by 0 bases. This CDR3 is built from 21 residues. Per germline, CDR1 LGHNT and CDR2 FRNRAP. The CDR3 reads CASGLAPEDRAPLYSNQPQHF. In DNA, the CDR3 is TGTGCTAGTGGTTTGGCACCCGAAGACAGGGCCCCCCTTTATAGCAATCAGCCCCAGCATTTT.

This clone was seen a single time. The chain employs TRBV7-8 and TRBJ2-2; D ambiguous. Trimming shortened V by 1 base and J by 4 bases, and 10 bases separated the two germline ends. Per the germline V gene, CDR1 is SGHVS and CDR2 is FQNEAQ. The CDR3 is 15 amino acids. CDR3 in amino acids: CASSLGLGGTGELFF. CDR3 bases: TGTGCCAGCAGCTTAGGCCTAGGTGGCACCGGGGAGCTGTTTTTT. The variable domain in full, completed from reference TRBV7-8 and TRBJ2-2, reads GAGVSQSPRYKVAKRGQDVALRCDPISGHVSLFWYQQALGQGPEFLTYFQNEAQLDKSGLPSDRFFAERPEGSVSTLKIQRTQQEDSAVYLCASSLGLGGTGELFFGEGSRLTVL.

The chain links TRBV7-3 to TRBJ2-5; 8 bases align to TRBD2. The CDR3 extends over 14 amino acids. V lost 2 bases to trimming and J lost 5 bases; unmatched junction nucleotides: 4. Germline loops: CDR1 SGHTA, CDR2 FQGTGA. The CDR3 sequence is CASSLAGGRETQYF. The CDR3 nucleotides read TGTGCCAGCAGCTTAGCGGGGGGTCGGGAGACCCAGTACTTC.

The chain is built from TRBV9 and TRBJ2-5; D gene unclear. The CDR3 sequence is 13 residues long. Germline lookup yields CDR1 SGDLS and CDR2 YYNGEE. Trimming removed 0 bases at V and 5 bases at J, with 8 bases between. CDR3 DNA: TGTGCCAGCAGCGTAGGCTCCCGGGAGACCCAGTACTTC. Amino acid sequence: CASSVGSRETQYF.

The chain combines TRBV28 with TRBJ2-4; TRBD1 matches at 10 bases. The ends lost 6 bases at V and 10 bases at J; junction bases unmatched: 12. This CDR3 is 15 amino acids long. The germline V gene encodes CDR1 MDHEN and CDR2 SYDVKM. Here the CDR3 DNA reads TGTGCCAGCAGCCAAAGACAGGGGGCGCGGAGAATTCAGTACTTC. It codes for CASSQRQGARRIQYF.

This clone was seen a handful of times. CDR3 in DNA: TGTGCCAGCAGCGCCTTCGACAGGTTTCAGAGCTACACCTTC. Its translation is CASSAFDRFQSYTF. V and J are TRBV9 and TRBJ1-2; perhaps TRBD1 as D (6 bases). Between the trimmed V and J ends, which lost 3 bases and 9 bases, there was a span of 18 bases. The CDR3 sequence is 14 residues long. Looked up from germline, CDR1 is SGDLS and CDR2 is YYNGEE.

This clone was found a few times. V gene TRBV2 combines with J gene TRBJ1-5, with D unresolved. Trimming shortened V by 8 bases and J by 4 bases, and 9 bases separated the two germline ends. Germline V lookup: CDR1 SNHLY, CDR2 FYNNEI. This CDR3 region has 12 residues. The CDR3 DNA is TGTGCCAGCGGTCAGCCTAATCAGCCCCAGCATTTT. This sequence encodes CASGQPNQPQHF.

The V gene is TRBV5-5, the J gene TRBJ1-5; 7 bases fit TRBD1. The CDR3 spans 14 residues. Germline assignment: CDR1 SGHKS and CDR2 YYEKEE (reference sequence). With V trimmed by 2 bases and J by 4 bases, 3 bases remained unmatched. CDR3 protein: CASSFATGNQPQHF. In DNA form, the CDR3 reads TGTGCCAGCAGCTTTGCGACAGGGAATCAGCCCCAGCATTTT.

This clone was detected only a few times. The chain uses TRBV5-1 and TRBJ1-5; D is perhaps TRBD1 (5 bases). Between the trimmed V and J ends, which lost 0 bases and 5 bases, there was a span of 12 bases. The germline V gene encodes CDR1 SGHRS and CDR2 YFSETQ. This CDR3 is 15 amino acids long. CDR3 sequence (DNA): TGCGCCAGCAGCTTGGGGGCAGCGGGGGATCAGCCCCAGCATTTT. It encodes CASSLGAAGDQPQHF.

The chain is built from TRBV6-5 and TRBJ2-3; TRBD2 is a possible D gene (6 bases). Germline CDR1 reads MNHEY; CDR2 reads SVGAGI. The CDR3 extends over 15 amino acids. Deletions cut 10 bases from V and 1 base from J, with 18 bases between. Written as DNA, the CDR3 is TGTGCCACCGATTTGATGGGCGGGGGCACAGATACGCAGTATTTT. This encodes CATDLMGGGTDTQYF.

The sample holds a few counts of this clone. The gene calls are TRBV5-4 and TRBJ2-1, with 11 positions matching TRBD2. V shed 0 bases, J shed 2 bases, and the junction held 1 base outside the gene matches. The CDR3 has 16 amino acids. In germline, CDR1 is SGHNT, CDR2 YYREEE (reference sequence). The CDR3 nucleotides read TGTGCCAGCAGCTTGGGTAGCGGGGGGGCCTACAATGAGCAGTTCTTC. Protein: CASSLGSGGAYNEQFF.

V and J are TRBV11-2 and TRBJ1-2; perhaps TRBD1 as D (6 bases). CDR3 length: 13 residues. From germline, CDR1 is SGHAT and CDR2 FQNNGV. The germline V and J ends were trimmed by 1 base and 8 bases, with 11 bases remaining between them. The CDR3 DNA is TGTGCCAGCAGCTTAGGACAGGACACCGGCTACACCTTC. It encodes CASSLGQDTGYTF.

This clone appeared once. V usage is TRBV5-1 and J usage is TRBJ2-5; unclear D gene. Germline V gives CDR1 SGHRS, CDR2 YFSETQ. Trimming took 3 bases from V and 5 from J, leaving 5 bases between them. The length of the CDR3 is 11 residues. The DNA for the CDR3 is TGCGCCAGCAGCTGGTTGGAGACCCAGTACTTC. This gives the protein CASSWLETQYF.

This chain uses TRBV11-2 with TRBJ1-1; D uncertain. Germline V gene data show CDR1 as SGHAT and CDR2 as FQNNGV. V lost 0 bases and J lost 0, with 14 bases in between. The CDR3 has 17 residues. The CDR3 nucleotides read TGTGCCAGCAGCTTAGAGCGGTTGGGCACGATGAACACTGAAGCTTTCTTT. Its protein is CASSLERLGTMNTEAFF. The variable domain in full, completed from reference TRBV11-2 and TRBJ1-1, reads EAGVAQSPRYKIIEKRQSVAFWCNPISGHATLYWYQQILGQGPKLLIQFQNNGVVDDSQLPKDRFSAERLKGVDSTLKIQPAKLEDSAVYLCASSLERLGTMNTEAFFGQGTRLTVV.

The CDR3 sequence: CASSQDRGAGEQYF. CDR3 sequence (DNA): TGTGCCAGCAGCCAAGACCGGGGGGCGGGGGAGCAGTACTTC. This rearrangement joins TRBV4-2 to TRBJ2-7, with a tentative D call TRBD2 (7 bases). CDR3 length: 14 residues. Germline CDR1 LGHNA, CDR2 YNFKEQ. V was clipped by 0 bases and J by 7 bases, with 13 bases between them.

This clone has just one count. This CDR3 reads CASSSGTGIKNNSPLHF. The CDR3 coding sequence is TGTGCCAGCAGCTCGGGGACAGGGATAAAGAATAATTCACCCCTCCACTTT. The rearrangement joins TRBV5-8 to TRBJ1-6; 9 bases line up with TRBD1. The junction had 9 bases not matched to a gene; V was cut back by 3 bases and J by 5 bases. Per the germline V gene, CDR1 is SGHTS and CDR2 is YDEGEE. The CDR3 runs 17 residues.

V gene TRBV11-2 combines with J gene TRBJ2-7; D unclear. CDR1 and CDR2 (germline): SGHAT, FQNNGV. Trimming took off 3 bases at V and 1 base at J, with 10 bases between the two ends. The length of the CDR3 is 14 residues. CDR3 in amino acids: CASSFALESYEQYF. The CDR3 bases are TGTGCCAGCAGCTTCGCGCTAGAGTCCTACGAGCAGTACTTC.

The rearrangement uses TRBV7-2 and TRBJ2-1; TRBD2 aligns across 8 bases. CDR1 is SGHTA and CDR2 is FQGNSA in the germline V gene. The CDR3 totals 16 residues. The V and J ends lost 5 bases and 4 bases, in that order; junction bases with no gene match: 10. CDR3 residues: CASSPSSSGGYNEQFF. The CDR3 bases are TGTGCCAGCAGCCCTAGTTCGAGCGGGGGATACAATGAGCAGTTCTTC.

The chain has TRBV29-1 and TRBJ2-7, with no clear D. Germline assignment: CDR1 SQVTM and CDR2 ANQGSEA. This CDR3 region has 11 residues. The ends were cut back, 7 bases at V and 1 base at J, with 8 bases in the middle. CDR3 amino acids: CSGGYSYEQYF. Here the CDR3 DNA reads TGCAGCGGTGGCTATTCCTACGAGCAGTACTTC.

This clone appeared once. The chain links TRBV10-2 to TRBJ2-2, with D maybe TRBD1 (6 bases). Germline V lookup: CDR1 WSHSY, CDR2 SAAADI. V was clipped by 6 bases and J by 2 bases, with 16 bases between them. This CDR3 spans 16 amino acids. The DNA for the CDR3 is TGCGCCAGCAGAGACAGGTCCGGGGCCAACACCGGGGAGCTGTTTTTT. Translated, it gives CASRDRSGANTGELFF.